These 10 T cell receptor beta chains came from one sample sequenced in a study of T cell changes during pregnancy in multiple sclerosis. Only in-frame clones appear in the TCRdb table, and some are missing; sequencing was by immunoSEQ multiplex PCR. The sample lists under 80,000 clones, around 94% seen once, with approximately 2.1% in the top ten. The sample here was peripheral blood, taken before pregnancy. These receptors were taken from a female donor with multiple sclerosis, enrolled in a pregnancy study.

This clone was seen just once. The V and J genes are TRBV5-4 and TRBJ2-6; maybe TRBD1 (5 bases). The CDR3 runs to 15 residues. Per germline, CDR1 SGHNT and CDR2 YYREEE (reference sequence). The germline V and J ends were trimmed by 5 bases and 2 bases, with 11 bases remaining between them. This CDR3 is CASSSQVAGANVLTF. CDR3 DNA: TGTGCCAGCAGTTCACAGGTTGCTGGGGCCAACGTCCTGACTTTC.

The chain links TRBV9 to TRBJ2-2; 9 nucleotides line up with TRBD1. Germline V gives CDR1 SGDLS, CDR2 YYNGEE. J lost 4 bases, V lost 0 bases, and 7 bases had no gene match. The CDR3 is 17 residues long. CDR3 DNA sequence: TGTGCCAGCAGCGTAGATGCGGACAGGGGAATCACCGGGGAGCTGTTTTTT. Translation: CASSVDADRGITGELFF.

This sequence joins TRBV6-6 and TRBJ1-3; D unresolved. This CDR3 contains 13 residues. Germline V CDR1 and CDR2: MNHNY, SVGAGI (reference sequence). The ends were cut back, 2 bases at V and 4 bases at J, with 6 bases in the middle. The CDR3: CASSYHSGNTIYF. The CDR3 coding sequence is TGTGCCAGCAGTTACCACAGCGGAAACACCATATATTTT.

A single count supports this clone. This chain uses TRBV1 with TRBJ2-1; TRBD1, as called in the table, went unchecked against the DNA. TRBV1 represents a pseudogene. CDR3 length: 21 residues. The DNA for the CDR3 is TGCACCAGCAGCCATCCTCAACGGGACAGGGGCGCAATATTCGCTAGCGATGAGCAGTTCTTC. Amino acids: CTSSHPQRDRGAIFASDEQFF.

The chain is built from TRBV12-5 and TRBJ2-1, with D uncertain. The V gene lost 2 bases and the J gene lost 8 bases, with 13 bases spanning the gap. CDR1 is LGHNT and CDR2 is FRNRAP in the germline V gene. The CDR3 loop spans 14 amino acids. Here the CDR3 DNA reads TGTGCTAGTGGTTTGTTTTTACGACATGATGAGCAGTTCTTC. Translating it yields CASGLFLRHDEQFF.

The CDR3 DNA reads TGCGCCAGCAGCCAGGCAGGGAACCGTGCCGGGGAGCTGTTTTTT. Its translation is CASSQAGNRAGELFF. V gene TRBV4-3 combines with J gene TRBJ2-2; tentative D call: TRBD1 (5 bases). Per germline, CDR1 LGHNA and CDR2 YSLEER. V lost 3 bases, J lost 6 bases, and 14 bases lay in between. This CDR3 is built from 15 residues.

The chain couples TRBV4-3 to TRBJ2-7; 8 bases are shared with TRBD1. Germline V gives CDR1 LGHNA, CDR2 YSLEER. Trimming at V came to 0 bases and at J to 2 bases, leaving 6 bases not matched to a gene. CDR3 length: 16 amino acids. CDR3 DNA: TGCGCCAGCAGCCAAGAATCGGCGGACAGGGCCTACGAGCAGTACTTC. Protein sequence: CASSQESADRAYEQYF.

The J gene is TRBJ2-1, the V gene TRBV6-5; D perhaps matches TRBD2 (5 bases). Germline lookup yields CDR1 MNHEY and CDR2 SVGAGI. The CDR3 covers 15 residues. Trimming shortened V by 0 bases and J by 4 bases, and 10 bases separated the two germline ends. Here the CDR3 DNA reads TGTGCCAGCAGTTACTCACCGGGAACTTACAATGAGCAGTTCTTC. This encodes CASSYSPGTYNEQFF.

The gene calls are TRBV7-9 and TRBJ2-4; TRBD2 might be the D (5 bases). V lost 1 base and J lost 0, with 7 bases in between. From germline, CDR1 is SEHNR and CDR2 FQNEAQ (reference sequence). The CDR3 sequence is 15 residues long. CDR3 coding DNA: TGTGCCAGCAGCTTAGGAGGGATAGCCAAAAACATTCAGTACTTC. Its protein is CASSLGGIAKNIQYF.

The V and J genes are TRBV11-2 and TRBJ2-1; 14 nucleotides line up with TRBD2. Germline values: CDR1 SGHAT, CDR2 FQNNGV. V shed 4 bases, J shed 6 bases, and the junction held 8 bases outside the gene matches. The CDR3 runs 17 residues. CDR3 residues: CASSYRGTSGSGNEQFF. The CDR3 DNA sequence: TGTGCCAGCAGCTATAGGGGGACTAGCGGGAGTGGCAATGAGCAGTTCTTC.